The 2 T cell receptor beta chains in this list originate from one sample, sequenced in a study of cytomegalovirus exposure and HLA in healthy donors (dated by TCRdb to the late 2010s). Libraries came from the immunoSEQ multiplex PCR assay. For the multiplex PCR, a mixture combining 60 forward primers for TCR Vbeta segments and 13 reverse primers for TCR Jbeta segments was used. TCRdb retrieved this table from immuneACCESS and kept in-frame rearrangements only. Not all clones are present; in checked studies, unresolved V genes account for under half, and no reason is known for the remainder. The sample yields about 110,000 clones; around 61% were counted once. Over 2% of the sample is held by the ten biggest clonotypes. Source material: PBMCs. The receptor source for this set is a woman younger than 45 in good health and CMV-seronegative.

The chain joins TRBV10-2 to TRBJ1-2; D call uncertain. The V gene lost 4 bases and the J gene lost 4 bases, with 22 bases spanning the gap. The CDR3 covers 17 residues. Germline values: CDR1 WSHSY, CDR2 SAAADI. The CDR3 DNA reads as TGCGCCAGCAGTGTATTATTAGATTCGGGGTCCGGCTATGGCTACACCTTC. Its translation is CASSVLLDSGSGYGYTF.

This clone occurred once. The V and J genes are TRBV19 and TRBJ1-5; D may be TRBD1 (6 bases). Trimming took 7 bases from V and 7 from J, leaving 14 bases between them. CDR3 length: 13 amino acids. Germline V CDR1 and CDR2: LNHDA, SQIVND (reference sequence). CDR3: CASNNRDGQPQHF. DNA for the CDR3: TGTGCCAGTAACAACAGGGATGGGCAGCCCCAGCATTTT.